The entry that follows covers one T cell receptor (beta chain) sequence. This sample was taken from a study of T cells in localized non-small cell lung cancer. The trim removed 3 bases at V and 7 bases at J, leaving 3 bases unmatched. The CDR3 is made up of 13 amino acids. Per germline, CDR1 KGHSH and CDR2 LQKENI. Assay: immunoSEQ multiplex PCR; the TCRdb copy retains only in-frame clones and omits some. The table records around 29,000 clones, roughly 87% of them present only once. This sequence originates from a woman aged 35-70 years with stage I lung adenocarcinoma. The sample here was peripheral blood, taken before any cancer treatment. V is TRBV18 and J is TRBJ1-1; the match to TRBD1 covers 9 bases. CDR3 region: CASSPTGGDEAFF. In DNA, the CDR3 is TGTGCCAGCTCACCGACAGGGGGGGATGAAGCTTTCTTT.